Listed below are T cell receptor beta chains from one sample, sequenced in a study of blood T cell repertoires in COVID-19. The repertoire was sequenced with immunoSEQ multiplex PCR; TCRdb's copy has only in-frame clones and lacks some. The table includes about 350,000 clones, about 88% detected once. Sequencing input: peripheral blood. These receptors originate from a woman between 55 and 75 years old with COVID-19, enrolled during active disease. CDR3s include the opening cysteine and the closing phenylalanine or tryptophan. The D gene is left open where the match is weak. A clone size is listed for some rows: how often the clone was seen (once, few, many), or a class if it is expanded.

TRBD1,.,TRBV19,TRBJ1-1,CASQDPRGQSTEAFF,TGTGCCAGCCAAGACCCTAGGGGGCAGAGCACTGAAGCTTTCTTT
TRBD1,.,TRBV5-5,TRBJ1-2,CASSLQTGDLYGYTF,TGTGCCAGCAGCTTGCAGACAGGGGATCTCTATGGCTACACCTTC
TRBD1,.,TRBV5-1,TRBJ2-7,CASSRTGNYEQYF,TGCGCCAGCTCGCGGACAGGGAACTACGAGCAGTACTTC
.,.,TRBV3-1/TRBV3-2,TRBJ1-1,CASSQQTGEAFF,TGTGCCAGCAGCCAACAGACAGGAGAAGCTTTCTTT
.,.,TRBV20-1,TRBJ1-5,CSASAVNQPQHF,TGCAGTGCTAGTGCAGTCAATCAGCCCCAGCATTTT
.,.,TRBV5-1,TRBJ1-5,CASSLFRHNQPQHF,TGCGCCAGCAGCTTGTTCAGGCATAATCAGCCCCAGCATTTT
TRBD1,once,TRBV9,TRBJ1-1,CASSVAGGGTEAFF,TGTGCCAGCAGCGTAGCAGGGGGAGGCACTGAAGCTTTCTTT
.,.,TRBV6-5,TRBJ1-2,CASSPDRPRLYGYTF,TGTGCCAGCAGCCCCGACAGACCAAGACTTTATGGCTACACCTTC
.,.,TRBV7-3,TRBJ2-1,CASAQGSSSYNEQFF,TGTGCCAGCGCTCAGGGTTCAAGCTCCTACAATGAGCAGTTCTTC
TRBD2,.,TRBV10-3,TRBJ2-7,CAIRDSGGKAYEQYF,TGTGCCATCAGGGATAGCGGGGGGAAAGCCTACGAGCAGTACTTC
TRBD1,.,TRBV3-1/TRBV3-2,TRBJ1-2,CASSQVMTGPNYGYTF,TGTGCCAGCAGCCAAGTAATGACAGGGCCAAACTATGGCTACACCTTC
.,.,TRBV5-1,TRBJ2-6,CASSLGVTGANVLTF,TGCGCCAGCAGCTTGGGCGTTACTGGGGCCAACGTCCTGACTTTC
TRBD2,.,TRBV9,TRBJ2-5,CASSVGAGGPQETQYF,TGTGCCAGCAGCGTCGGGGCGGGGGGGCCCCAAGAGACCCAGTACTTC
TRBD1,.,TRBV5-5,TRBJ1-1,CASSSQRQGIGMNTEAFF,TGTGCCAGCAGCTCACAGAGACAGGGGATCGGCATGAACACTGAAGCTTTCTTT
.,.,TRBV7-3,TRBJ1-1,CASSFSAQDEAFF,TGTGCCAGCAGCTTTAGTGCGCAGGATGAAGCTTTCTTT